This paragraph reports one T cell receptor (beta chain). Its specific antigen is unknown. Base qualities are not at hand, and no much larger clone is one base apart. The data were taken from a study of CD8 T cells in ankylosing spondylitis (dated by TCRdb to about 2017). For the study in its entirety: To find TCR variants linked to disease, the study profiled T cell receptor beta repertoires in ankylosing spondylitis patients and healthy donors. The whole study cohort included 108 healthy donors and about two dozen ankylosing spondylitis patients. Samples of peripheral blood were taken, and for ankylosing spondylitis patients, synovial fluid was collected as well.

At the junction V is shortened by 1 base and J by 0 bases, with 15 bases in between. CDR1 and CDR2 are read off the germline V gene (reference sequence) as LNHDA and SQIVND. The CDR3 runs 17 residues from the cysteine to the phenylalanine. CDR3 DNA is the only sequence kept; it has 51 bases, read in frame from the first base. The paper's findings and limits, for the study overall: In peripheral blood, the disease-linked clones were found at relatively low frequencies and had a CD8+ phenotype. Some TCR beta motif variants had previously been reported in synovial fluid and blood of reactive arthritis patients, which suggested common disease-initiation mechanisms. According to the report, matched synovial fluid samples from ankylosing spondylitis patients were significantly enriched for the disease-linked clones. A TCR beta motif made up of eight or nine highly homologous amino acid variants appeared to be characteristic of blood from ankylosing spondylitis patients.

Instrument used: Illumina HiSeq 2500. Quantitative 5'-RACE with molecular barcodes was used to prepare TCR beta libraries. The authors' analysis ran thus. Disease-linked TCR variants were identified with a new computational method built on a probabilistic model of VDJ rearrangement. In-frame beta chains were kept once TCRdb had trimmed the public reads at Q25 with fastp and called clones with MiXCR. One record per CDR3 amino acid sequence lists the most common genes and DNA. TCRdb, not the original authors, processed these V and J calls. Recorded for this sample are 150,000 to 200,000 distinct CDR3 sequences; roughly 18% of them occurred a single time. The top ten constitute about 8.2% of the sample.

The sequence came from a male donor with ankylosing spondylitis or in good health (not recorded which). Sequencing was performed on blood, either unsorted or a sorted T cell fraction (not recorded which). This sequence uses TRBV19 and TRBJ1-1, with a weak D call of TRBD1 (5 bases match). The DNA sequence is TGTGCCAGTAGTATAGGAATGGGGCAGGGAATGAACACTGAAGCTTTCTTT. This translates into CASSIGMGQGMNTEAFF. Beyond the CDR3, the reference TRBV19 and TRBJ1-1 genes provide the residues; the full variable domain reads: DGGITQSPKYLFRKEGQNVTLSCEQNLNHDAMYWYRQDPGQGLRLIYYSQIVNDFQKGDIAEGYSVSREKKESFPLTVTSAQKNPTAFYLCASSIGMGQGMNTEAFFGQGTRLTVV.